These 32 T cell receptor beta chains were all obtained from the same sample, sequenced in a study of T cell responses to AZD1222 COVID-19 vaccine. Produced via immunoSEQ multiplex PCR; TCRdb's table is partial and in-frame only. The sample consists of about 130,000 clones, approximately 90% of them appearing once. The sequencing here drew on peripheral blood, taken on day 0 of AZD1222 vaccination. Receptors originate from an adult in good health.

The rearrangement links TRBV5-1 to TRBJ1-1; the D gene is possibly TRBD1 (5 bases). This CDR3 spans 14 amino acids. Germline-derived CDR1 and CDR2 are SGHRS and YFSETQ. V lost 0 bases, J lost 1 base, and 7 bases lay in between. In DNA form, the CDR3 reads TGCGCCAGCAGCTTGGCGCAGGGGAACACTGAAGCTTTCTTT. This translates into CASSLAQGNTEAFF.

The chain is built from TRBV24-1 and TRBJ1-4; 7 bases map to TRBD1. Germline lookup yields CDR1 KGHDR and CDR2 SFDVKD. The J segment lost 7 bases and the V segment lost 2 bases, leaving 6 bases of the junction unmatched. This CDR3 region has 15 residues. CDR3: CATSDSTGAGEKLFF. CDR3 nucleotide sequence: TGTGCCACCAGTGATTCCACAGGGGCCGGTGAAAAACTGTTTTTT.

This clone was observed a few times. The rearrangement joins TRBV6-4 to TRBJ2-2; D unclear. V shed 3 bases and J shed 1 base, with 3 bases lying between them. This CDR3 comprises 13 residues. The V gene's germline CDR1 is MRHNA and CDR2 SNTAGT. CDR3 DNA: TGTGCCAGCAGTGAGGGGAACACCGGGGAGCTGTTTTTT. This sequence encodes CASSEGNTGELFF.

This chain joins TRBV29-1 and TRBJ1-2; 10 bases line up with TRBD1. Germline V gene data show CDR1 as SQVTM and CDR2 as ANQGSEA. V was pared by 4 bases and J by 7 bases, with 6 bases of the junction left unmatched. The CDR3 spans 13 residues. The CDR3 region has the DNA TGCAGCGTTGTAGGGACAGGGGCTTCTGGCTACACCTTC. The encoded protein is CSVVGTGASGYTF.

This clone turned up a few times. V usage is TRBV25-1 and J usage is TRBJ1-5; D gene ambiguous. Germline V CDR1 and CDR2: MGHDK, SYGVNS. This CDR3 spans 12 amino acids. Trimming took off 4 bases at V and 5 bases at J, with 6 bases between the two ends. The CDR3 DNA sequence: TGTGCCAGCAGTGGGGATTATCAGCCCCAGCATTTT. Protein sequence: CASSGDYQPQHF.

V usage is TRBV7-2 and J usage is TRBJ2-5; 8 bases line up with TRBD1. The germline gives CDR1 SGHTA, CDR2 FQGNSA. The junction had 13 bases not matched to a gene; V was cut back by 0 bases and J by 7 bases. The CDR3 loop spans 17 amino acids. CDR3 amino acids: CASSLAPRGRGQGTQYF. CDR3 nucleotides: TGTGCCAGCAGCTTAGCGCCGCGGGGCAGGGGGCAGGGGACCCAGTACTTC.

This clone showed up just once. The V gene is TRBV10-3, the J gene TRBJ1-2; 11 bases map to TRBD1. The CDR3 sequence is 15 residues long. The V gene's germline CDR1 is ENHRY and CDR2 SYGVKD. The ends lost 3 bases at V and 6 bases at J; junction bases unmatched: 6. CDR3 protein: CAISDPGQGVNGYTF. The CDR3 DNA reads TGTGCCATCAGTGACCCGGGACAGGGGGTGAATGGCTACACCTTC.

The rearrangement joins TRBV6-6 to TRBJ2-1; D gene ambiguous. V lost 2 bases, J lost 8 bases, and 10 bases lay in between. The CDR3 consists of 13 residues. Germline CDR1 and CDR2: MNHNY and SVGAGI (reference sequence). CDR3: CASSYGESHEQFF. CDR3 nucleotides: TGTGCCAGCAGTTACGGAGAGAGTCATGAGCAGTTCTTC.

This clone was detected once. The rearrangement uses TRBV19 and TRBJ1-2, with a tentative D call TRBD1 (5 bases). The ends were cut back, 5 bases at V and 6 bases at J, with 16 bases in the middle. Germline assignment: CDR1 LNHDA and CDR2 SQIVND (reference sequence). The CDR3 covers 14 residues. CDR3 nucleotides: TGTGCCAGTAGTTGGGGCCCGGGAGGAGATGGCTACACCTTC. The encoded protein is CASSWGPGGDGYTF. The variable domain in full, completed from reference TRBV19 and TRBJ1-2, reads DGGITQSPKYLFRKEGQNVTLSCEQNLNHDAMYWYRQDPGQGLRLIYYSQIVNDFQKGDIAEGYSVSREKKESFPLTVTSAQKNPTAFYLCASSWGPGGDGYTFGSGTRLTVV.

V and J are TRBV28 and TRBJ1-6, with TRBD1 identical over 9 bases. Germline CDR1 reads MDHEN; CDR2 reads SYDVKM. The CDR3 loop spans 15 amino acids. V dropped 4 bases and J dropped 7; count of bases not matched to a gene: 5. Here the CDR3 reads CASSWGQGWNSPLHF. The CDR3 nucleotides read TGTGCCAGCAGTTGGGGACAGGGATGGAATTCACCCCTCCACTTT.

On this clone: This same CDR3 is encoded by further DNA sequences in the sample. The chain combines TRBV6-2 or TRBV6-3 with TRBJ1-1; no firm D call. Germline V gives CDR1 MNHEY, CDR2 SVGEGT. Trimming took off 1 base at V and 1 base at J, with 4 bases between the two ends. CDR3 length: 13 amino acids. CDR3 coding DNA: TGTGCCAGCAGTTACTTTGGGAACACTGAAGCTTTCTTT. Its protein product is CASSYFGNTEAFF.

The chain links TRBV10-2 to TRBJ2-7, with 9 positions matching TRBD1. This CDR3 is built from 15 residues. Trimming at V came to 2 bases and at J to 7 bases, leaving 9 bases not matched to a gene. Germline V gene data show CDR1 as WSHSY and CDR2 as SAAADI. The CDR3 DNA reads as TGCGCCAGCAGTGAGGGTCCACAGGGGGCGGGAGAGCAGTACTTC. It specifies CASSEGPQGAGEQYF.

This chain joins TRBV6-1 and TRBJ2-3, with a weak D call TRBD1 (6 bases). Between the trimmed V and J ends, which lost 3 bases and 3 bases, there was a span of 13 bases. The CDR3 has 15 residues. Germline V gives CDR1 MNHNS, CDR2 SASEGT. The DNA of the CDR3 is TGTGCCAGCAGTGAGTATTCAGGGGATACAGATACGCAGTATTTT. Protein: CASSEYSGDTDTQYF.

CDR3 protein: CASSSQQGLSYEQYF. For the CDR3, the DNA is TGTGCCAGCAGCTCCCAACAGGGTCTCTCCTACGAGCAGTACTTC. The chain is built from TRBV7-9 and TRBJ2-7, with D tentatively TRBD1 (6 bases). Looked up from germline, CDR1 is SEHNR and CDR2 is FQNEAQ (reference sequence). The V gene lost 4 bases and the J gene lost 0 bases, with 13 bases spanning the gap. This CDR3 has 15 residues.

This sequence joins TRBV14 and TRBJ1-2; D unresolved. This CDR3 is built from 14 residues. The V end was cut by 0 bases, the J end by 5 bases, with 10 bases between. Germline-derived CDR1 and CDR2 are SGHDN and FVKESK. For the CDR3, the DNA is TGTGCCAGCAGCCAAGATTCGAGGGCATATGGCTACACCTTC. Residues: CASSQDSRAYGYTF.

This clone was seen just once. This chain's CDR3 is CASSLEMGANYGYTF. CDR3 DNA sequence: TGTGCCAGTAGTCTTGAAATGGGTGCTAACTATGGCTACACCTTC. This chain links TRBV19 with TRBJ1-2; D ambiguous. V was cut by 5 bases and J by 0 bases, with 13 bases left in between. The CDR3 consists of 15 residues. Germline CDR1 LNHDA, CDR2 SQIVND (reference sequence).

The chain uses TRBV4-3 and TRBJ2-2; 13 positions agree with TRBD2. V was pared by 1 base and J by 8 bases, with 4 bases of the junction left unmatched. In germline, CDR1 is LGHNA, CDR2 YSLEER. This CDR3 has 16 residues. The CDR3 DNA reads TGCGCCAGCAGCCAAGGGACTAGCGGGGGCTTGGGGGAGCTGTTTTTT. Its protein is CASSQGTSGGLGELFF.

The chain recombines TRBV11-2 with TRBJ1-3; D not certain. Between the trimmed V and J ends, which lost 6 bases and 0 bases, there was a span of 6 bases. The CDR3 has 13 amino acids. Germline V CDR1 and CDR2: SGHAT, FQNNGV. CDR3 protein: CASRRASGNTIYF. The CDR3 DNA reads as TGTGCCAGCAGGCGGGCCTCTGGAAACACCATATATTTT.

CDR3 bases: TGTGCCAGCAGACCAGGGAGAAACACTGAAGCTTTCTTT. Its protein product is CASRPGRNTEAFF. The chain joins TRBV6-5 to TRBJ1-1; D possibly corresponds to TRBD1 (5 bases). CDR3 size: 13 residues. The germline gives CDR1 MNHEY, CDR2 SVGAGI. Trimming cost V 6 bases and J 2 bases, with 10 bases left between them.

The CDR3 nucleotides are TGTGCCAGCAGTTCGGACAGGTACTATGGCTACACCTTC. Protein sequence: CASSSDRYYGYTF. V and J are TRBV12-3 or TRBV12-4 and TRBJ1-2, with 7 bases lining up with TRBD1. Losses at the gene ends were 4 bases for V and 3 bases for J; bases not matched to a gene: 2. This CDR3 has 13 residues.

V is TRBV5-1 and J is TRBJ2-5; 9 nucleotides line up with TRBD1. The J segment lost 5 bases and the V segment lost 4 bases, leaving 9 bases of the junction unmatched. Germline CDR1 is SGHRS and CDR2 is YFSETQ. The CDR3 extends over 15 amino acids. CDR3 sequence (DNA): TGCGCCAGCAGCACGGGGACAGGGAGGATGGAGACCCAGTACTTC. It is translated as CASSTGTGRMETQYF.

The chain carries TRBV7-9 and TRBJ1-2; the D gene is possibly TRBD1 (6 bases). V lost 4 bases to trimming and J lost 8 bases, with 20 bases between them. CDR3 length: 15 amino acids. The germline V gene has CDR1 SEHNR and CDR2 FQNEAQ (reference sequence). The CDR3 coding sequence is TGTGCCAGCAGCTCCTTACAGGGAGAGGTGAGCGGCTACACCTTC. Its translation: CASSSLQGEVSGYTF.

To note about this clone: One end of the junction varies from germline; a read error may be responsible. The V and J genes are TRBV13 and TRBJ2-1; tentatively, D is TRBD2 (7 bases). The CDR3 extends over 16 amino acids. Germline assignment: CDR1 PRHDT and CDR2 FYEKMQ (reference sequence). The CDR3 loop is CASNLPEGGLSNEQFF. In DNA, the CDR3 is TGTGCCAGCAACTTACCGGAGGGGGGGCTAAGCAATGAGCAGTTCTTC.

This sequence joins TRBV4-3 and TRBJ1-2; D call uncertain. The V gene's germline CDR1 is LGHNA and CDR2 YSLEER. The CDR3 consists of 15 residues. The ends were cut back, 0 bases at V and 5 bases at J, with 13 bases in the middle. CDR3 in DNA: TGCGCCAGCAGCCAAGAGGGGAGCTCACGGTATGGCTACACCTTC. It translates to CASSQEGSSRYGYTF.

The chain is built from TRBV28 and TRBJ2-5, with D possibly being TRBD2 (5 bases). Germline V lookup: CDR1 MDHEN, CDR2 SYDVKM. V lost 6 bases and J lost 7, with 18 bases in between. The CDR3 consists of 14 residues. CDR3 sequence (DNA): TGTGCCAGCAGCCCCCCGGGGTCTACCGGGACCCAGTACTTC. The encoded protein is CASSPPGSTGTQYF.

The chain combines TRBV7-9 with TRBJ1-3; D gene uncertain. The CDR3 totals 11 residues. Trimming took off 4 bases at V and 2 bases at J, with 0 bases between the two ends. Germline V lookup: CDR1 SEHNR, CDR2 FQNEAQ (reference sequence). The chain's CDR3 is CASSSGNTIYF. The CDR3 DNA sequence: TGTGCCAGCAGCTCTGGAAACACCATATATTTT.

V usage is TRBV30 and J usage is TRBJ1-1, with D possibly TRBD1 on 6 matching bases. V lost 4 bases to trimming and J lost 0 bases, with 9 bases between them. Germline V gene data show CDR1 as GTSNPN and CDR2 as SVGIG (reference sequence). This CDR3 has 13 amino acids. CDR3 nucleotides: TGTGCCTGGAACAGGGTCATGAACACTGAAGCTTTCTTT. Residues: CAWNRVMNTEAFF.

The sample holds one count of this clone. The CDR3 spells CASRVGHSIATEAFF. For the CDR3, the DNA is TGTGCCAGCAGAGTTGGTCACAGCATCGCCACTGAAGCTTTCTTT. The V and J genes are TRBV28 and TRBJ1-1; D gene uncertain. The CDR3 has 15 residues. Looked up from germline, CDR1 is MDHEN and CDR2 is SYDVKM. V gave up 6 bases and J gave up 4 bases, with 18 bases separating them.

The V gene is TRBV9, the J gene TRBJ2-2; a possible D gene is TRBD2 (7 bases). Germline V gene data show CDR1 as SGDLS and CDR2 as YYNGEE. V shed 3 bases and J shed 6 bases, with 21 bases lying between them. This CDR3 comprises 17 residues. CDR3 in amino acids: CASSAPLGGGGAGELFF. The CDR3, as DNA: TGTGCCAGCAGCGCACCGCTTGGAGGGGGGGGTGCCGGGGAGCTGTTTTTT.

V and J are TRBV6-1 and TRBJ2-5; weak D call: TRBD1 (5 bases). Trimming shortened V by 1 base and J by 3 bases, and 12 bases separated the two germline ends. This CDR3 has 15 amino acids. Germline V gene sequence: CDR1 MNHNS, CDR2 SASEGT. The CDR3 sequence is CASSEGPNRKETQYF. CDR3 in DNA: TGTGCCAGCAGTGAAGGCCCGAACAGGAAAGAGACCCAGTACTTC.

CDR3 sequence (DNA): TGTGCCAGCCGCGGGGGCCCTAATACAGATACGCAGTATTTT. Translating it yields CASRGGPNTDTQYF. The chain recombines TRBV6-5 with TRBJ2-3; possibly TRBD2 for D (7 bases). The germline V gene has CDR1 MNHEY and CDR2 SVGAGI. Trimming removed 8 bases at V and 3 bases at J, with 15 bases between. CDR3 length: 14 residues.

The gene calls are TRBV7-2 and TRBJ2-6; D not certain. The germline V and J ends were trimmed by 1 base and 2 bases, with 6 bases remaining between them. CDR3 length equals 15 residues. Per the germline V gene, CDR1 is SGHTA and CDR2 is FQGNSA. The CDR3 bases are TGTGCCAGCAGCTTAGGACCCCCTGGGGCCAACGTCCTGACTTTC. Amino acid sequence: CASSLGPPGANVLTF.